The T cell receptor beta chain described here comes from a study of circulating and synovial CD4+ cells in juvenile arthritis. Notes on the study in general: Overlap with synovium rose as more T cells were sequenced.

Note on this clone: The target antigen is unknown. At one end the junction does not follow the germline gene, possibly because of a read error. Other DNA sequences from this sample encode an identical CDR3 as well.

Clones were read by immunoSEQ multiplex PCR, and TCRdb kept only the in-frame ones, dropping some. Of about 39,000 clones listed, approximately 94% are singletons. The length of the CDR3 is 13 residues. Germline lookup yields CDR1 ENHRY and CDR2 SYGVKD. What was sequenced was CD4+ T cells from blood. The rearrangement links TRBV10-3 to TRBJ1-6, with D unresolved. The receptor's source is a human donor with juvenile idiopathic arthritis. CDR3 nucleotides: TGTGCCATCAGCCGGGATGATTATTCCCCCCTCCACTTT. Protein product: CAISRDDYSPLHF.